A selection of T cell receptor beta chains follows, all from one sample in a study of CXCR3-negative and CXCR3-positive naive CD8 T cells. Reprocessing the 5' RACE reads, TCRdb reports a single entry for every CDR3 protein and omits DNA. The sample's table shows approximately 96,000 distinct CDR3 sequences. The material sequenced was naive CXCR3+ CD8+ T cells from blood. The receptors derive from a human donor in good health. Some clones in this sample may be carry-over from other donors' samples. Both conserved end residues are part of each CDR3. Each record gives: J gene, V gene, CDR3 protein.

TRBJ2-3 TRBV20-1 CSARDGTSGSTDTQYF
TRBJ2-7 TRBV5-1 CASSWGGGYEQYF
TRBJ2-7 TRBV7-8 CASSSNPGPPYEQYF
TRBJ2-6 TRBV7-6 CASSQQSGRSSGANVLTF
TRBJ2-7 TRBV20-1 CSASWGDYEQYF
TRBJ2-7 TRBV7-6 CASSSRAGTGGYEQYF
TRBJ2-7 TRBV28 CASSLGGTGSYEQYF
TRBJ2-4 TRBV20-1 CSAPGVAKNIQYF
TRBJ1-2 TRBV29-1 CSVGTGNNYGYTF
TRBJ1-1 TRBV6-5 CASSYMGNTEAFF
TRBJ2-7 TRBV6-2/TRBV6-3 CASSPQTGSPYEQYF
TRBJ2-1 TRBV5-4 CASSSMADEQFF
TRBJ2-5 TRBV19 CASSMGGYHQETQYF
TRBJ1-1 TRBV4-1 CASSRPAQTEAFF
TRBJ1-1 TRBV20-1 CSAKDRETIRATEAFF
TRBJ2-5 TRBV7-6 CASSQGAVLGETQYF
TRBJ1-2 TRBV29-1 CSVRDVCGYTF
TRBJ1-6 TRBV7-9 CASSLIDTSYNSPLHF
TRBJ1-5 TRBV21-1 CASSMGELDQPQHF
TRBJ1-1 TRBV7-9 CASSSSRGMNTEAFF
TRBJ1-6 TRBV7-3 CASSLRNNSPLHF
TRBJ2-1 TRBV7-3 CASSLREGQGGNEQFF
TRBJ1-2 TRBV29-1 CSVEDHGTDNYGYTF
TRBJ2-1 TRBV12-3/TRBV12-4 CASSPGLAGPFPNEQFF
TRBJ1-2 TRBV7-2 CASSTNRGSVDGYTF
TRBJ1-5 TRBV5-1 CASSLGTGTENQPQHF
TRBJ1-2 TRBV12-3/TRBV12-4 CASSLLLPGGYTF
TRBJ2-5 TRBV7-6 CASSLASSGQARLVQETQYF
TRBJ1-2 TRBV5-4 CASSLLSNYGYTF
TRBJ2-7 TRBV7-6 CASSRPRLHDRDSYEQYF
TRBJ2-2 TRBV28 CASSSGTGFAGELFF
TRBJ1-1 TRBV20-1 CSARPRTGENTEAFF
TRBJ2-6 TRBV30 CAWSLDRAGANVLTF
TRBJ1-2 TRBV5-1 CASSLDRDNYGYTF
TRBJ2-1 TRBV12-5 CASGLQGNTDEQFF
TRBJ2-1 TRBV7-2 CASSPRWGASYNEQFF